The 4 T cell receptor beta chains reported below all come from one sample, sequenced in a study of CXCR3-negative and CXCR3-positive naive CD8 T cells. UMI-labeled 5' RACE TRB cDNA libraries were prepared from the cells. Reprocessing the 5' RACE reads, TCRdb reports a single entry for every CDR3 protein and omits DNA. The ten top clones account for roughly 0.94%, within a sample of about 9,600 distinct CDR3 sequences. Sequencing was done on a sample of naive CXCR3- CD8+ T cells from blood. Specified subset: CD45RO-CCR7+CD27+CD95- naive CD8+ T cells lacking CXCR3 (TNR3-). These receptors came from a human donor in good health. Some clones in this sample may be carry-over from other donors' samples.

The chain recombines TRBV4-1 with TRBJ2-7; TCRdb returns TRBD2, unconfirmable since there is no DNA. Germline CDR1 and CDR2: MGHRA and YSYEKL. The CDR3 has 16 residues. The CDR3 region is CASSQTRGSGTYEQYF.

The V call is TRBV29-1, the J call TRBJ2-5; TCRdb lists TRBD2, though no DNA is available to test this call. Germline-derived CDR1 and CDR2 are SQVTM and ANQGSEA. CDR3 length: 13 residues. This CDR3 is CSVCLLAGETQYF.

According to its frequency, this clonotype is medium-sized. The gene calls are TRBV27 and TRBJ2-1; checking the TCRdb D call of TRBD2 is not possible without DNA. Germline values: CDR1 MNHEY, CDR2 SMNVEV (reference sequence). This CDR3 region has 13 residues. The CDR3 reads CASSFGAVNEQFF.

This clonotype is labeled medium-sized based on frequency. V is TRBV18 and J is TRBJ1-3. The CDR3 sequence is 15 residues long. Germline V gene data show CDR1 as KGHSH and CDR2 as LQKENI. The CDR3 loop is CASSPPWGSGNTIYF.